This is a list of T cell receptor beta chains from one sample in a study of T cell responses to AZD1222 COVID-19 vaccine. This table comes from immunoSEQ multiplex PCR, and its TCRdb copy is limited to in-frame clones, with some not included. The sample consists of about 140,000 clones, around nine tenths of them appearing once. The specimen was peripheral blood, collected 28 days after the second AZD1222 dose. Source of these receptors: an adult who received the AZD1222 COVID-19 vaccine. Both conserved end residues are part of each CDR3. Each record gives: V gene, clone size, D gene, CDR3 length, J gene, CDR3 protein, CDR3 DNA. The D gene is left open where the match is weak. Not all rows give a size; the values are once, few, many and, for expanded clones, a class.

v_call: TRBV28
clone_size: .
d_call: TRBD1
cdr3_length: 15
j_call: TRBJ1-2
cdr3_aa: CASSFNQGAVMGYTF
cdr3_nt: TGTGCCAGCAGTTTTAATCAGGGGGCCGTGATGGGCTACACCTTC

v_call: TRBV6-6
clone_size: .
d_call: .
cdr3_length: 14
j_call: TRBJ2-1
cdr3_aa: CASSYLSKGDEQFF
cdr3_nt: TGTGCCAGCAGTTACCTCTCGAAGGGTGATGAGCAGTTCTTC

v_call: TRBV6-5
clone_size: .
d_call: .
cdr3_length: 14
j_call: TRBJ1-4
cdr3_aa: CASILSAPNEKLFF
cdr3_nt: TGTGCCAGCATTCTCAGCGCGCCTAATGAAAAACTGTTTTTT

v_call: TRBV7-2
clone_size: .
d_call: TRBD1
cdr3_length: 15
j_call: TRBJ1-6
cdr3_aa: CASSLGDRGRSPLHF
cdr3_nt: TGTGCCAGCAGCTTAGGTGACAGGGGAAGGTCACCCCTCCACTTT

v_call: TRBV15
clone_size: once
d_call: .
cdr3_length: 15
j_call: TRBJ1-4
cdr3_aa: CATSRGGAEGEKLFF
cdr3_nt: TGTGCCACCAGCAGAGGTGGGGCCGAGGGTGAAAAACTGTTTTTT

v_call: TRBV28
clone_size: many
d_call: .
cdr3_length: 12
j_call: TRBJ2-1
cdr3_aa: CASATGIGEQFF
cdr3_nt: TGTGCCAGCGCTACAGGGATCGGTGAGCAGTTCTTC

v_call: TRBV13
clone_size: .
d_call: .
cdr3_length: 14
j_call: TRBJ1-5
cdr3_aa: CASSLNGISQPQHF
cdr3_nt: TGTGCCAGCAGCTTAAACGGGATTAGTCAGCCCCAGCATTTT

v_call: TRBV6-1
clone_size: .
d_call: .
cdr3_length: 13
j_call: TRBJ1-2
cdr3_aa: CASSEGGAARYTF
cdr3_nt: TGTGCCAGCAGTGAAGGAGGGGCCGCGCGCTACACCTTC

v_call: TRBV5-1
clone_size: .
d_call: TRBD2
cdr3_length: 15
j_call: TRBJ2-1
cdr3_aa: CASSKISGSEGEQFF
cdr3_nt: TGCGCCAGCAGCAAGATTAGCGGGTCCGAAGGTGAGCAGTTCTTC

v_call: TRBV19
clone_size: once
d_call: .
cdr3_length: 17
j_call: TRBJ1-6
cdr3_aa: CASSMGSRSSYNSPLHF
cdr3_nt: TGTGCCAGTAGTATGGGGAGCAGGAGCTCCTATAATTCACCCCTCCACTTT

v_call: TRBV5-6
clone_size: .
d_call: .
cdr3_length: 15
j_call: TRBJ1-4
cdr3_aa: CASILRTGYNEKLFF
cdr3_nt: TGTGCCAGCATCCTTAGGACGGGTTATAATGAAAAACTGTTTTTT

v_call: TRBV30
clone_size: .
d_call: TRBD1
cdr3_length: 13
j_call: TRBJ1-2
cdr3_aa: CAWSTRTGAGYTF
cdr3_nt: TGTGCCTGGAGTACGCGGACAGGGGCCGGCTACACCTTC

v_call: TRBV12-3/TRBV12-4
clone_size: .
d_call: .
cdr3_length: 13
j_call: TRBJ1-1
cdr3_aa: CASSLTVGETAFF
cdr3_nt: TGTGCCAGCAGTTTGACGGTAGGGGAGACCGCTTTCTTT

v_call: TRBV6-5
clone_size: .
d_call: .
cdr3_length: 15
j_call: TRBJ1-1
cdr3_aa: CASSYPRDGNTEAFF
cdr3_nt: TGTGCCAGCAGTTACCCTCGGGACGGGAACACTGAAGCTTTCTTT

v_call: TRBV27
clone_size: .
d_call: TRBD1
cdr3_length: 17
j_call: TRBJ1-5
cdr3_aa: CASSPRTGPASNQPQHF
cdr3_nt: TGTGCCAGCAGTCCCCGGACAGGCCCTGCTAGCAATCAGCCCCAGCATTTT

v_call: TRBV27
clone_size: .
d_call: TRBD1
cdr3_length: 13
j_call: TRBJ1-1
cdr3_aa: CASSDRANTEAFF
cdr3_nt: TGTGCCAGCAGTGACAGGGCAAACACTGAAGCTTTCTTT

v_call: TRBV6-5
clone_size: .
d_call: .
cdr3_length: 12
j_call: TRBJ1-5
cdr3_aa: CASSPGNQPQHF
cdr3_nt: TGTGCCAGCAGCCCCGGCAATCAGCCCCAGCATTTT

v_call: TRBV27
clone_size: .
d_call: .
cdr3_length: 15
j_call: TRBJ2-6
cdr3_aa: CASSSQVSGANVLTF
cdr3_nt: TGTGCCAGCAGCAGCCAAGTCTCTGGGGCCAACGTCCTGACTTTC

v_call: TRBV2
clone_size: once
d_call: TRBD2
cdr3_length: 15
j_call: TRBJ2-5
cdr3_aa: CASSEVGLAGETQYF
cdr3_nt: TGTGCCAGCAGTGAAGTAGGACTAGCGGGAGAGACCCAGTACTTC

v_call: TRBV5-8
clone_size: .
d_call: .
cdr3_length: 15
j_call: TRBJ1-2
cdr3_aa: CASSGDTRINSGYTF
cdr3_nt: TGTGCCAGCAGCGGCGACACCCGCATTAATTCGGGCTACACCTTC

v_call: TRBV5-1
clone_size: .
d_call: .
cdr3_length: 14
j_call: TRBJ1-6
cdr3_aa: CASSLSSANSPLHF
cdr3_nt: TGCGCCAGCAGCTTGTCTTCAGCGAATTCACCCCTCCACTTT

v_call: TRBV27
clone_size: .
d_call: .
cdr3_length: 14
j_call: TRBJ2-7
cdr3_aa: CASGSTVDPHEQYF
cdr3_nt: TGTGCCAGCGGATCGACAGTGGATCCGCACGAGCAGTACTTC

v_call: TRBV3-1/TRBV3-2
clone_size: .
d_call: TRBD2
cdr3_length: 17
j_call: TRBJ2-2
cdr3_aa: CASSQGRTSGNTGELFF
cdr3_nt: TGTGCCAGCAGCCAAGGCAGGACTAGCGGGAACACCGGGGAGCTGTTTTTT

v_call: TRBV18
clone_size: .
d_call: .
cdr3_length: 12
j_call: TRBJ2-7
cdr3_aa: CASSPVPYEQYF
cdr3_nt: TGTGCCAGCTCACCCGTCCCGTACGAGCAGTACTTC

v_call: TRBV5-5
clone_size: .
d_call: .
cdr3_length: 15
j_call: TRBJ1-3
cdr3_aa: CASSFGTVSGNTIYF
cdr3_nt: TGTGCCAGCAGCTTCGGGACCGTCTCTGGAAACACCATATATTTT

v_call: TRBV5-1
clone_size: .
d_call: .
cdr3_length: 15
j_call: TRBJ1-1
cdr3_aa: CASSHWGDINTEAFF
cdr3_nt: TGCGCCAGCAGCCATTGGGGGGATATCAACACTGAAGCTTTCTTT

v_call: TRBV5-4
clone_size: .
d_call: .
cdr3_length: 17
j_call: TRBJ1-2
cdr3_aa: CASTSFTRQGAWYGYTF
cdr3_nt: TGTGCCAGCACCTCCTTTACCAGGCAGGGTGCGTGGTATGGCTACACCTTC